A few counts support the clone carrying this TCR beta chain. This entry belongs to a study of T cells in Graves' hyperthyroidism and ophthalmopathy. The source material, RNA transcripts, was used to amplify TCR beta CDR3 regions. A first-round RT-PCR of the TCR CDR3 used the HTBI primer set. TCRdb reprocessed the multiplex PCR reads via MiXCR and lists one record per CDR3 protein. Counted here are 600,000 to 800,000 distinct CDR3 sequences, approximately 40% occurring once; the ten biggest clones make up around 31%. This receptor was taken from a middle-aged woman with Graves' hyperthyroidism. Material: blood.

The CDR3 nucleotides are TGTGCCAGCAGGCAACAGGGGTTGGAGACCCAGTACTTC. Its translation: CASRQQGLETQYF. The V call is TRBV12-3 or TRBV12-4, the J call TRBJ2-5; TRBD1 agrees at 7 bases. The CDR3 spans 13 residues. V lost 6 bases and J lost 5; bases outside the gene matches: 6.